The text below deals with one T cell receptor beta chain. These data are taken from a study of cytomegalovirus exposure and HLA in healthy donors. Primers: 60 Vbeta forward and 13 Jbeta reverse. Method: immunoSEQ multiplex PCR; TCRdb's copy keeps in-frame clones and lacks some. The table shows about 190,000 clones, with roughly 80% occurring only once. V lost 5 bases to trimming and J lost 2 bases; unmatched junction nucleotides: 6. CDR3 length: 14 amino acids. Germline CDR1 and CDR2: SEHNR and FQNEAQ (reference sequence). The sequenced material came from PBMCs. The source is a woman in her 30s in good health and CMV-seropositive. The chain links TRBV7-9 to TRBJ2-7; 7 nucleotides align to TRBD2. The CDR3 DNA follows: TGTGCCAGCAGCACCGGACTAGTCGCCTACGAGCAGTACTTC. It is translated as CASSTGLVAYEQYF.